These 30 T cell receptor beta chains were sequenced from one sample in a study of T-cell reconstitution after alpha-beta-depleted transplantation in children. Using unique molecular identifiers, the investigators prepared the TCRbeta library. TCRdb redid the calling of the PCR reads with MiXCR, one entry per CDR3 protein. The repertoire holds tens of thousands of distinct CDR3 sequences, with less than 20% as singletons. The sequencing here drew on PBMCs, mostly from graft donor cells, taken 180 days after TCRalphabeta/CD19-depleted stem cell transplant. These receptors were taken from a male patient between 2 and 15 years old who had a stem cell transplant for acute lymphoblastic leukemia, so the T cells may come from the graft donor.

V gene TRBV29-1 combines with J gene TRBJ2-2; D may be TRBD1 (7 bases). Looked up from germline, CDR1 is SQVTM and CDR2 is ANQGSEA. The ends were cut back, 4 bases at V and 6 bases at J, with 9 bases in the middle. The CDR3 covers 12 residues. CDR3 coding DNA: TGCAGCGTTGGGAGGGGGCCCGGGGAGCTGTTTTTT. Protein sequence: CSVGRGPGELFF.

Regarding this clonotype: The CDR3 carries no conserved terminal phenylalanine or tryptophan, so it likely arises from a read error. No DNA is shown, since the ends of the CDR3 on it are uncertain; the CDR3 is the one TCRdb lists. V usage is TRBV3-1 and J usage is TRBJ2-5. The CDR3 totals 13 residues, both ends included. CDR1 and CDR2 (germline): LGHDT, YNNKEL (reference sequence). This chain's CDR3 is CASSQGIGGPIQI.

This clonotype was counted between two and nine times. The chain couples TRBV12-3 or TRBV12-4 to TRBJ1-6, with TRBD1 matching 7 bases. After removal of 5 bases from V and 10 bases from J, the junction contained 5 bases not matched to a gene. The CDR3 has 13 amino acids. CDR3 residues: CASSQNRGSPLHF. DNA of the CDR3: TGTGCCAGCAGTCAGAACAGGGGATCACCCCTCCACTTT.

This clonotype was observed a few times. The rearrangement uses TRBV7-2 and TRBJ2-3, with no clear D. Germline V lookup: CDR1 SGHTA, CDR2 FQGNSA. Trimming stripped 5 bases from V and 3 bases from J, with 12 bases between. The CDR3 runs 14 residues. The CDR3 loop reads CASSPSLGTDTQYF. CDR3 bases: TGTGCCAGCAGCCCCTCCCTAGGGACAGATACGCAGTATTTT.

This clonotype has more than one count but fewer than ten. V and J are TRBV3-1 and TRBJ2-1; D is ambiguous. The V end was cut by 1 base, the J end by 8 bases, with 6 bases between. The germline V gene has CDR1 LGHDT and CDR2 YNNKEL (reference sequence). The CDR3 has 12 amino acids. As DNA, the CDR3 is TGTGCCAGCAGCCAAGTTTTGGATGAGCAGTTCTTC. Protein product: CASSQVLDEQFF.

The chain has TRBV29-1 and TRBJ2-5, with 8 bases fitting TRBD1. This CDR3 spans 19 amino acids. J was trimmed by 2 bases and V by 4 bases; bases with no gene match: 21. The germline V gene has CDR1 SQVTM and CDR2 ANQGSEA. The CDR3 is CSVVVIRGGQGIRQETQYF. The CDR3 nucleotides are TGCAGCGTTGTGGTGATCCGGGGTGGACAGGGCATACGGCAAGAGACCCAGTACTTC. Complete variable domain (other parts from reference TRBV29-1 and TRBJ2-5): SAVISQKPSRDICQRGTSLTIQCQVDSQVTMMFWYRQQPGQSLTLIATANQGSEATYESGFVIDKFPISRPNLTFSTLTVSNMSPEDSSIYLCSVVVIRGGQGIRQETQYFGPGTRLLVL.

The chain employs TRBV5-1 and TRBJ2-1; TRBD1 aligns across 10 bases. The V gene's germline CDR1 is SGHRS and CDR2 YFSETQ. The CDR3 extends over 16 amino acids. J was trimmed by 7 bases and V by 2 bases; bases with no gene match: 9. DNA for the CDR3: TGCGCCAGCAGCTTCGCGACAGGGGGCGCGGGGAATGAGCAGTTCTTC. This translates into CASSFATGGAGNEQFF.

Only a few counts were recorded for this clonotype. This sequence joins TRBV5-1 and TRBJ2-3; D possibly corresponds to TRBD1 (5 bases). V lost 0 bases, J lost 6 bases, and 14 bases lay in between. Germline V gene lookup returns CDR1 SGHRS and CDR2 YFSETQ. The CDR3 loop spans 15 amino acids. CDR3 amino acids: CASSLAGRVSDTQYF. For the CDR3, the DNA is TGCGCCAGCAGCTTGGCAGGCAGGGTGAGCGATACGCAGTATTTT.

This clonotype was counted a few times. The genes are TRBV20-1 and TRBJ2-6; 9 bases agree with TRBD2. The germline V gene has CDR1 DFQATT and CDR2 SNEGSKA (reference sequence). J was trimmed by 4 bases and V by 1 base; bases with no gene match: 14. The CDR3 length is 19 residues. The CDR3 coding sequence is TGCAGTGCTAGAGGGTTCCCAGGGACTAGCACGGCCGGGGCCAACGTCCTGACTTTC. Encoded protein: CSARGFPGTSTAGANVLTF.

By sample share, this clonotype is medium-sized. The V gene is TRBV12-3 or TRBV12-4, the J gene TRBJ1-5, with TRBD1 as a possible D gene (6 bases). The germline V and J ends were trimmed by 6 bases and 1 base, with 16 bases remaining between them. The CDR3 has 16 residues. The CDR3 sequence is CASSLGGAFSNQPQHF. The CDR3 bases are TGTGCCAGCAGCCTCGGGGGGGCTTTCAGCAATCAGCCCCAGCATTTT.

CDR3 sequence (DNA): TGTGCCAGCAGGCGGACATACGCCTACGAGCAGTACTTC. It codes for CASRRTYAYEQYF. The rearrangement links TRBV28 to TRBJ2-7, with a possible D match to TRBD1 (5 bases). The germline V gene has CDR1 MDHEN and CDR2 SYDVKM. V shed 6 bases and J shed 2 bases, with 11 bases lying between them. The CDR3 covers 13 residues.

This chain uses TRBV4-3 with TRBJ2-2; no reliable D call. This CDR3 region has 14 residues. The germline CDR1 and CDR2 sequences are LGHNA and YSLEER. The V end was cut by 0 bases, the J end by 7 bases, with 9 bases between. The CDR3 DNA sequence: TGCGCCAGCAGCCAAGATTGCTGCGGCGGGGAGCTGTTTTTT. This encodes CASSQDCCGGELFF.

This clonotype was counted at least ten times. The DNA for the CDR3 is TGCAGTGCTAGATACACCGGGACTAGCTACCGCACAGATACGCAGTATTTT. Encoded protein: CSARYTGTSYRTDTQYF. This chain uses TRBV20-1 with TRBJ2-3; the match to TRBD2 covers 9 bases. The V gene's germline CDR1 is DFQATT and CDR2 SNEGSKA (reference sequence). This CDR3 is built from 17 residues. V shed 2 bases, J shed 1 base, and the junction held 10 bases outside the gene matches.

This clonotype was seen a few times. The CDR3 region has the DNA TGTGCCAGCAGCTGGGAGGGCGGGGCTCAATACGAGCAGTACTTC. It encodes CASSWEGGAQYEQYF. The chain links TRBV7-6 to TRBJ2-7; 7 positions agree with TRBD2. Germline V lookup: CDR1 SGHVS, CDR2 FNYEAQ. The length of the CDR3 is 15 residues. The V and J ends lost 4 bases and 4 bases, in that order; junction bases with no gene match: 10.

The sample holds a few counts of this clonotype. The chain is built from TRBV18 and TRBJ1-5; D is perhaps TRBD1 (5 bases). Trimming stripped 3 bases from V and 4 bases from J, with 13 bases between. The CDR3 spans 15 residues. Per germline, CDR1 KGHSH and CDR2 LQKENI. CDR3 DNA sequence: TGTGCCAGCTCACCCCTCGGGGCCGGGAATCAGCCCCAGCATTTT. As protein: CASSPLGAGNQPQHF.

This clonotype was observed a handful of times. This rearrangement joins TRBV2 to TRBJ2-1; 7 positions agree with TRBD1. Trimming removed 5 bases from V and 2 bases from J; junction bases left unmatched: 15. The CDR3 spans 18 residues. The V gene's germline CDR1 is SNHLY and CDR2 FYNNEI. CDR3 coding DNA: TGTGCCAGCAGTCCAGTAGATCCGGAGACAGGGCCCTACAATGAGCAGTTCTTC. Translated: CASSPVDPETGPYNEQFF.

This chain uses TRBV5-1 with TRBJ2-4; tentative D call: TRBD1 (6 bases). Germline values: CDR1 SGHRS, CDR2 YFSETQ. The CDR3 consists of 19 residues. Trimming took 0 bases from V and 11 from J, leaving 30 bases between them. The CDR3 protein is CASSLGRPGAGWIVHVQYF. The CDR3 DNA follows: TGCGCCAGCAGCTTGGGACGCCCAGGGGCAGGGTGGATCGTACACGTTCAGTACTTC.

The chain employs TRBV10-3 and TRBJ2-7; unclear D gene. The CDR3 is 11 residues long. Trimming left V 3 bases short and J 7 bases short, with 7 bases between. CDR1 and CDR2 (germline): ENHRY, SYGVKD. The CDR3 DNA reads as TGTGCCATCAGTGAAAAGGAAGAGCAGTACTTC. Translating gives CAISEKEEQYF.

Details on this clonotype: This clone may be a read error of a much larger clone one base away. The conserved final phenylalanine or tryptophan is absent from the CDR3, which likely points to a read error. J is TRBJ1-5 and V is TRBV12-3 or TRBV12-4; 7 bases line up with TRBD1. The CDR3 length is 12 residues. The junction had 3 bases not matched to a gene; V was cut back by 9 bases and J by 4 bases. CDR3 DNA: TGTGCCAGTACACAGGGGAATCAGCCCCAGCATTTA. Amino acid sequence: CASTQGNQPQHL.

The chain combines TRBV20-1 with TRBJ2-3; no clear D gene. Trimming shortened V by 5 bases and J by 9 bases, and 27 bases separated the two germline ends. CDR1 is DFQATT and CDR2 is SNEGSKA in the germline V gene (reference sequence). The length of the CDR3 is 16 residues. The CDR3, as DNA: TGCAGTGCTGCTAGGCCCCTTGGTTTTTGGGATTCCACGCAGTATTTT. Its translation is CSAARPLGFWDSTQYF.

This clonotype occurred a few times. The CDR3 DNA follows: TGTGCCATCAGTCGGACCCTGGACGGCGTCAACTATGGCTACACCTTC. Its translation is CAISRTLDGVNYGYTF. The V gene is TRBV10-3, the J gene TRBJ1-2; no clear D gene. The germline CDR1 and CDR2 sequences are ENHRY and SYGVKD. V was shortened by 5 bases and J by 2 bases, with 18 bases between the two germline ends. This CDR3 is 16 amino acids long.

In this sample, this clonotype turned up a few times. The chain employs TRBV20-1 and TRBJ2-3; TRBD2 aligns across 11 bases. The germline V gene has CDR1 DFQATT and CDR2 SNEGSKA (reference sequence). J lost 0 bases, V lost 1 base, and 3 bases had no gene match. CDR3 length: 16 amino acids. The CDR3 is CSARVSGGGSTDTQYF. DNA for the CDR3: TGCAGTGCTAGAGTTAGCGGGGGGGGCAGCACAGATACGCAGTATTTT.

The chain employs TRBV7-9 and TRBJ1-1; a weak D match, TRBD1 (6 bases). Trimming stripped 0 bases from V and 7 bases from J, with 9 bases between. Per the germline V gene, CDR1 is SEHNR and CDR2 is FQNEAQ (reference sequence). This CDR3 region has 13 residues. The CDR3, as DNA: TGTGCCAGCAGCTTAGCGGGACAATTTGAAGCTTTCTTT. Its protein product is CASSLAGQFEAFF.

This clonotype was observed many times. The rearrangement joins TRBV12-3 or TRBV12-4 to TRBJ1-6; D not resolved. The CDR3 is 12 amino acids. Trimming left V 3 bases short and J 6 bases short, with 3 bases between. CDR3 loop: CASSLSNSPLHF. CDR3 coding DNA: TGTGCCAGCAGTTTGTCTAATTCACCCCTCCACTTT.

CDR3 DNA: TGCGCCAGCAGCTTAACCGGGAACGGTGGTGAGCAGTTCTTC. It codes for CASSLTGNGGEQFF. This chain joins TRBV5-1 and TRBJ2-1; maybe TRBD2 (5 bases). V was pared by 2 bases and J by 9 bases, with 15 bases between. From germline, CDR1 is SGHRS and CDR2 YFSETQ. The CDR3 is made up of 14 amino acids. Based on the CDR3 plus reference TRBV5-1 and TRBJ2-1, the full variable domain is KAGVTQTPRYLIKTRGQQVTLSCSPISGHRSVSWYQQTPGQGLQFLFEYFSETQRNKGNFPGRFSGRQFSNSRSEMNVSTLELGDSALYLCASSLTGNGGEQFFGPGTRLTVL.

The V gene is TRBV5-1, the J gene TRBJ2-5, with 8 nucleotides matching TRBD2. This CDR3 is built from 15 residues. Germline V gene lookup returns CDR1 SGHRS and CDR2 YFSETQ. Germline trimming cut 0 bases from V and 5 bases from J; bases unmatched to any gene: 6. CDR3 protein: CASSLAVAGRETQYF. CDR3 sequence (DNA): TGCGCCAGCAGCTTGGCCGTAGCGGGGCGTGAGACCCAGTACTTC.

The gene calls are TRBV20-1 and TRBJ2-7; 8 bases are shared with TRBD1. This CDR3 has 14 amino acids. Germline trimming cut 6 bases from V and 0 bases from J; bases unmatched to any gene: 7. The germline V gene has CDR1 DFQATT and CDR2 SNEGSKA (reference sequence). CDR3 DNA sequence: TGCAGTGCCCCACAGGGGGAGAGCTCCTACGAGCAGTACTTC. It codes for CSAPQGESSYEQYF.

This clonotype was counted between two and nine times. The rearrangement joins TRBV6-1 to TRBJ2-7; 10 nucleotides align to TRBD2. The CDR3 spans 14 residues. Germline CDR1 is MNHNS and CDR2 is SASEGT. Trimming cost V 5 bases and J 6 bases; bases outside gene matches: 7. CDR3 bases: TGTGCCAGCAGTCCTACTAGCGGGGAGCTCGAGCAGTACTTC. It encodes CASSPTSGELEQYF.

This clonotype was seen at least ten times. The CDR3 nucleotides are TGTGCCAGCAGCTTGGAGGGGGGCGCGGGAGAGACCCAGTACTTC. Translating it yields CASSLEGGAGETQYF. The gene calls are TRBV5-6 and TRBJ2-5; D could derive from TRBD1 or TRBD2 (6 bases each). Trimming stripped 0 bases from V and 4 bases from J, with 13 bases between. The CDR3 loop spans 15 amino acids. The germline V gene has CDR1 SGHDT and CDR2 YYEEEE.

The chain combines TRBV20-1 with TRBJ2-3, with 7 bases that match TRBD1. The J segment lost 5 bases and the V segment lost 6 bases, leaving 2 bases of the junction unmatched. Germline V gene lookup returns CDR1 DFQATT and CDR2 SNEGSKA (reference sequence). This CDR3 has 11 residues. CDR3 DNA sequence: TGCAGTGCAGACAGGGAAGATACGCAGTATTTT. This gives the protein CSADREDTQYF.